This paragraph reports one T cell receptor (beta chain). This sample was included in a study of control samples from healthy donors and cancer patients. V dropped 1 base and J dropped 8 bases, with 8 bases sitting between them. Germline CDR1 reads KGHSH; CDR2 reads LQKENI. The CDR3 spans 12 residues. Here immunoSEQ multiplex PCR was the method, and the copy in TCRdb shows in-frame clones only, minus some. This table holds 140,000 or so clones, 90% to 95% found once. This chain joins TRBV18 and TRBJ1-2; no firm D call. This TCR was sampled from a man aged 55 to 70 with colorectal cancer. The sequenced sample consisted of PBMCs. Written as DNA, the CDR3 is TGTGCCAGCTCACCACAGGGAGACGGCTACACCTTC. Residues: CASSPQGDGYTF.